This TCR beta chain was retrieved from a study of cytomegalovirus exposure and HLA in healthy donors. Study-wide findings and caveats: In a later analysis, a missense DCLRE1C variant was linked to TCR beta V- and J-gene trimming.

PCR primers comprised 60 Vbeta and 13 Jbeta primers. TCRdb's table, derived via immunoSEQ multiplex PCR, lists solely in-frame clones and lacks some. The sample holds around 39,000 clones, around 77% seen once. Notes on this clone: The antigen is unknown.

The TCR sequence derives from a man aged 30 to 39 in good health and CMV-seronegative. Sequencing used PBMCs.

The CDR3 DNA follows: TGTGCCAGCTCACCACGGGGGGGGGCCTACGAGCAGTACTTC. This encodes CASSPRGGAYEQYF. The rearrangement joins TRBV18 to TRBJ2-7, with 7 bases that match TRBD2. This CDR3 is built from 14 residues. Looked up from germline, CDR1 is KGHSH and CDR2 is LQKENI. V was pared by 1 base and J by 2 bases, with 2 bases of the junction left unmatched. Variable domain in full (rest from reference TRBV18 and TRBJ2-7): NAGVMQNPRHLVRRRGQEARLRCSPMKGHSHVYWYRQLPEEGLKFMVYLQKENIIDESGMPKERFSAEFPKEGPSILRIQQVVRGDSAAYFCASSPRGGAYEQYFGPGTRLTVT.